This is a list of T cell receptor beta chains from one sample in a study of cytomegalovirus exposure and HLA in healthy donors. Method: immunoSEQ multiplex PCR; TCRdb's copy keeps in-frame clones and lacks some. The sample has more than 85,000 clones, 75% to 90% seen once; the top ten hold 1.5% to 2%. Sequencing input: PBMCs. All receptors derive from a man aged 35 to 55 in good health and CMV-seronegative. The CDR3 runs from the conserved cysteine through the conserved F or W. The D gene is left open where the match is weak.

TRBJ1-2 NA TRBV27 CASSLLAAADYGYTF
TRBJ1-2 NA TRBV4-3 CASSQEPGGAGYTF
TRBJ1-2 TRBD1 TRBV6-6 CASRFRDSNYGYTF
TRBJ2-7 NA TRBV4-2 CASSQVASLREQYF
TRBJ2-7 TRBD1 TRBV28 CASSLGTARSYEQYF
TRBJ2-3 TRBD1 TRBV28 CASSHGQGGHTDTQYF
TRBJ1-1 NA TRBV6-5 CASVEEGSAEAFF
TRBJ1-1 NA TRBV29-1 CSGGHSGMNTEAFF
TRBJ2-1 TRBD1 TRBV29-1 CSVGTGDEQFF
TRBJ1-1 NA TRBV5-8 CASSIGHSVAEAFF
TRBJ1-2 TRBD1 TRBV30 CAYEDRGPYGYTF
TRBJ1-5 NA TRBV28 CAGSLGPPKPQHF
TRBJ1-5 NA TRBV19 CASSAGVAPQHF
TRBJ1-4 NA TRBV18 CASSPSTAATNEKLFF
TRBJ1-1 NA TRBV27 CASSLRPGISEAFF
TRBJ2-6 TRBD1 TRBV28 CASRDRGSGANVLTF
TRBJ1-2 NA TRBV9 CASSVEGLLAKGGYTF
TRBJ1-6 TRBD1 TRBV5-6 CASSLPGGNSPLHF
TRBJ1-2 NA TRBV10-3 CAISESAGLYGYTF
TRBJ2-2 NA TRBV5-1 CASSPISGRGRSGELFF
TRBJ1-5 NA TRBV2 CASSPGEGQPQHF
TRBJ1-5 NA TRBV6-5 CASSSTVGLIQPQHF
TRBJ2-3 NA TRBV25-1 CASSAPRGSDTQYF
TRBJ2-3 NA TRBV5-1 CASSLALALPDTQYF
TRBJ1-2 TRBD1 TRBV2 CASSADRVNGYTF
TRBJ2-1 TRBD1 TRBV7-7 CASSLNRGHYNEQFF
TRBJ1-6 NA TRBV15 CATSRERYPLSSPLHF
TRBJ2-2 NA TRBV5-1 CASSFIPAGGTTGELFF
TRBJ2-3 TRBD1 TRBV7-2 CASSLSGQGTDTQYF
TRBJ1-2 NA TRBV29-1 CSVGHNYGYTF
TRBJ1-1 NA TRBV4-3 CASSPGEGGEAFF
TRBJ2-3 TRBD2 TRBV29-1 CSVGLAGNTDTQYF
TRBJ1-2 TRBD1 TRBV5-4 CASSLEVDRGSYGYTF
TRBJ1-5 NA TRBV28 CASSRGAGVNQPQHF
TRBJ2-7 TRBD1 TRBV5-8 CASSLAAGGRGYEQYF
TRBJ2-1 NA TRBV5-1 CASSLVGLPNEQFF
TRBJ2-5 TRBD2 TRBV9 CASTKAGGQETQYF
TRBJ1-2 NA TRBV5-6 CASSPTREVVSGYTF
TRBJ2-2 NA TRBV7-2 CASSSEANTGELFF
TRBJ1-1 NA TRBV14 CASSQVLTQGRTEAFF
TRBJ1-1 NA TRBV30 CAWSRGPGTEAFF
TRBJ2-7 NA TRBV5-1 CASSMTGSYEQYF
TRBJ2-1 NA TRBV5-1 CASSPGLPNEQFF